A selection of T cell receptor beta chains follows, all from one sample in a study of identical twins. TCRdb reprocessed the 5' RACE reads via MiXCR and lists one record per CDR3 protein. Of hundreds of thousands of distinct CDR3 sequences in the sample, approximately 21% were seen once. These same data were also listed under a study on T cells expressing NK-cell markers.

The sequencing sample was made of PBMCs. These receptors were collected from a woman aged 18-35 years in good health. CDR3s include the opening cysteine and the closing phenylalanine or tryptophan. Each record gives: clone size, CDR3 length, V gene, D gene, J gene, CDR3 DNA, CDR3 protein. The D gene is left open where the match is weak. Some rows have no size entry. The others give once, few or many, or a class for an expanded clone.

>few|15|TRBV12-3/TRBV12-4|TRBD2|TRBJ2-1
TGTGCCAGCAGCTCGATGACTAGCGGGAGGAATGAGCAGTTCTTC
CASSSMTSGRNEQFF
>-|16|TRBV2|TRBD2|TRBJ2-5
TGTGCCAGCACGAGGACTAGCGGGAGGAGGCTAGAGACCCAGTACTTC
CASTRTSGRRLETQYF
>many|15|TRBV3-1|-|TRBJ2-1
TGTGCCAGCAGCCATTTCAGGGCGACACACAATGAGCAGTTCTTC
CASSHFRATHNEQFF
>few|18|TRBV6-5|-|TRBJ1-4
TGTGCCAGCAGTTACTCGCCTCCCCAGCTATCGGGTGTCGTAAAACTGTTTTTT
CASSYSPPQLSGVVKLFF
>few|15|TRBV12-3/TRBV12-4|-|TRBJ2-2
TGTGCCAGCAGTTTCATTTTAACCCCCCCCGGGGAGCTGTTTTTT
CASSFILTPPGELFF
>-|17|TRBV5-1|TRBD2|TRBJ2-1
TGCGCCAGCAGCTTGGCCCGTAGCGGGGGGGCGAGGGATGAGCAGTTCTTC
CASSLARSGGARDEQFF
>-|13|TRBV12-3/TRBV12-4|-|TRBJ1-2
TGTGCCAGCACCCCCGACAGATTTCTTGGCTACACCTTC
CASTPDRFLGYTF
>few|15|TRBV12-3/TRBV12-4|-|TRBJ2-3
TGTGCCAGCAGTTTTGCGGGGGCCAAAGCGGATACGCAGTATTTT
CASSFAGAKADTQYF
>few|15|TRBV6-5|-|TRBJ2-3
TGTGCCAGCAGTTACATCGGGGCTTCATCTGGTACGCAGTATTTT
CASSYIGASSGTQYF
>-|16|TRBV20-1|TRBD2|TRBJ2-2
TGCAGTGCTCCCGAGGTAGCGGGGGGGCCTGGCGGGGAGCTGTTTTTT
CSAPEVAGGPGGELFF
>many|12|TRBV20-1|-|TRBJ1-2
TGCAGTGCTAGCCCCACTAACTATGGCTACACCTTC
CSASPTNYGYTF
>many|16|TRBV28|TRBD2|TRBJ2-7
TGTGCCAGCAGCCTCCTCGCGGGAGGGCCCGGGAACGAGCAGTACTTC
CASSLLAGGPGNEQYF
>few|14|TRBV27|TRBD2|TRBJ2-1
TGTGCCAGCAGTAGCGGGAACTCCTACAATGAGCAGTTCTTC
CASSSGNSYNEQFF
>-|15|TRBV5-1|-|TRBJ2-5
TGCGCCAGCACCCCGGGGGACCCCGTGGGAGAGACCCAGTACTTC
CASTPGDPVGETQYF
>many|13|TRBV5-1|-|TRBJ2-1
TGCGCCAGCAGCTTGGGCGATGTGAAACAGCAGTTCTTC
CASSLGDVKQQFF
>many|13|TRBV12-3/TRBV12-4|-|TRBJ2-2
TGTGCCAGCAGAGGACCCAACACCGGGGAGCTGTTTTTT
CASRGPNTGELFF
>few|13|TRBV12-3/TRBV12-4|TRBD1|TRBJ1-2
TGTGCCAGCAGTTTAGGGGACAGGCACGGCTACACCTTC
CASSLGDRHGYTF
>many|16|TRBV7-6|-|TRBJ2-3
TGTGCCAGCAGCTTAGACGTCGGGGCGAGCACAGATACGCAGTATTTT
CASSLDVGASTDTQYF
>many|14|TRBV20-1|TRBD1|TRBJ1-3
TGCAGTGCTAGAGATCGGGGCAGGGGGAACACCATATATTTT
CSARDRGRGNTIYF
>-|13|TRBV20-1|-|TRBJ1-2
TGCAGTGCTAGAGATGAAGGGGTGTATGGCTACACCTTC
CSARDEGVYGYTF
>few|15|TRBV12-3/TRBV12-4|-|TRBJ2-3
TGTGCCAGCAGTTTAGTACTAGCAGACACAGATACGCAGTATTTT
CASSLVLADTDTQYF
>-|15|TRBV25-1|TRBD2|TRBJ2-1
TGTGCCAGCAGTGTTTATCAGCGGGGGGACGATGAGCAGTTCTTC
CASSVYQRGDDEQFF
>few|15|TRBV20-1|TRBD2|TRBJ2-5
TGCAGTGCTACCGCCGTGCGGGGGGGCGGAGAGACCCAGTACTTC
CSATAVRGGGETQYF
>-|11|TRBV11-3|-|TRBJ1-1
TGTGCCACACAGGAGAACACTGAAGCTTTCTTT
CATQENTEAFF
>many|15|TRBV5-4|-|TRBJ2-5
TGTGCCAGCAGCTTAGTGGGGTCCGATCAAGAGACCCAGTACTTC
CASSLVGSDQETQYF
>few|16|TRBV20-1|TRBD2|TRBJ2-3
TGCAGTGCTAGAGAGTTTGGGACTACCCGCACAGATACGCAGTATTTT
CSAREFGTTRTDTQYF
>-|13|TRBV5-1|TRBD2|TRBJ2-5
TGCGCCAGCAGCTTCGGACTAGCCAGGACCCAGTACTTC
CASSFGLARTQYF
>few|14|TRBV20-1|TRBD1|TRBJ1-5
TGCAGTGCTAGAGAGGGGACAGGGGCTTTAGCCCAGCATTTT
CSAREGTGALAQHF
>many|12|TRBV20-1|-|TRBJ2-5
TGCAGTGCTGGAGGAGGCGTGGAGACCCAGTACTTC
CSAGGGVETQYF
>few|14|TRBV6-1|TRBD1|TRBJ1-3
TGTGCCAGCAGGAAGGACAGGGTTGGAAACACCATATATTTT
CASRKDRVGNTIYF
>few|13|TRBV7-2|-|TRBJ2-3
TGTGCCAGCAGCCCCGAGACAGCAGATACGCAGTATTTT
CASSPETADTQYF
>few|15|TRBV6-5|TRBD1|TRBJ2-3
TGTGCCAGCAGTTTGGCGGACAGGGGCACAGATACGCAGTATTTT
CASSLADRGTDTQYF
>-|14|TRBV20-1|TRBD2|TRBJ2-1
TGCAGTGCTAGATCGTCGGGGGGGTACGGTGAGCAGTTCTTC
CSARSSGGYGEQFF